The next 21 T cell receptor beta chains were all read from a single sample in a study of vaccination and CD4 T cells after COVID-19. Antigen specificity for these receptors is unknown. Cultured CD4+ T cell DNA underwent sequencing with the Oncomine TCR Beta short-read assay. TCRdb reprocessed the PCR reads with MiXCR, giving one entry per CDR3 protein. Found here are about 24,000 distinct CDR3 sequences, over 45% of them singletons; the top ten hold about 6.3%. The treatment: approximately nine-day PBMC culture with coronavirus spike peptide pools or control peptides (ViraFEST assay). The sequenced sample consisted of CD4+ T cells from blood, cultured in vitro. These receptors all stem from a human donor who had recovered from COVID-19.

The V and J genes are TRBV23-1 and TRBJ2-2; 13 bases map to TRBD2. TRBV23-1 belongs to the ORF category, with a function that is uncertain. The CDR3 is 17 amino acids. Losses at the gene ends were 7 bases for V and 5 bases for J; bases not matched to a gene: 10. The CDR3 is CASIGLAGVSRTGELFF. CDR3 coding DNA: TGCGCCAGCATTGGACTAGCGGGAGTAAGTCGTACCGGGGAGCTGTTTTTT.

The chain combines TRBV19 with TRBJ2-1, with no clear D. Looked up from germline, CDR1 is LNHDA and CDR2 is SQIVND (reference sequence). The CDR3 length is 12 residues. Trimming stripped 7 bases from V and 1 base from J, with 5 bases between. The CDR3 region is CASTSSYNEQFF. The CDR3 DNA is TGTGCCAGTACGAGTTCCTACAATGAGCAGTTCTTC.

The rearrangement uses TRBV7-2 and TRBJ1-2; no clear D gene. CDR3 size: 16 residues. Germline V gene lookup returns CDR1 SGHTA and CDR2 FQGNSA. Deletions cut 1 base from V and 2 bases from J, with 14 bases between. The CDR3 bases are TGTGCCAGCAGCTTAGGTACACCGGTTGAGAACTATGGCTACACCTTC. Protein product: CASSLGTPVENYGYTF. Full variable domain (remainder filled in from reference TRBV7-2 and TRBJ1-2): GAGVSQSPSNKVTEKGKDVELRCDPISGHTALYWYRQSLGQGLEFLIYFQGNSAPDKSGLPSDRFSAERTGGSVSTLTIQRTQQEDSAVYLCASSLGTPVENYGYTFGSGTRLTVV.

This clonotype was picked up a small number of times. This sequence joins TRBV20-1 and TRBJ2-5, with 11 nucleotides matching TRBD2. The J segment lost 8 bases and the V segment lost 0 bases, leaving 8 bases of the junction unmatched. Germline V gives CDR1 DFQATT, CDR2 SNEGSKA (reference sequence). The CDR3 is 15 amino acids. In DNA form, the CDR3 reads TGCAGTGCTAGAGATAGCGGGGGGGCCGGTTTTACCCAGTACTTC. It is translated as CSARDSGGAGFTQYF.

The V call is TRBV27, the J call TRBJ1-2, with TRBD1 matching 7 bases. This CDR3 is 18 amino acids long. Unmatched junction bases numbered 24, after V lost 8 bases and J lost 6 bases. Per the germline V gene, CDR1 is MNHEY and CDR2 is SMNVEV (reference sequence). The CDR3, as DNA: TGTGCCAGCGAAGGGCGTATTCTAGGGGAGGGGGCGTTGGATGGCTACACCTTC. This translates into CASEGRILGEGALDGYTF.

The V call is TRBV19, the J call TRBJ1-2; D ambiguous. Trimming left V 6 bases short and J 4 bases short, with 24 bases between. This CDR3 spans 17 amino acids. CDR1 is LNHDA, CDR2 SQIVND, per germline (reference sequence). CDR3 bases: TGTGCCAGTAGCATCACCTTCAGCGGCGGTCTTGGCTATGGCTACACCTTC. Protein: CASSITFSGGLGYGYTF. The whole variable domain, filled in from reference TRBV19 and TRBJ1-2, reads DGGITQSPKYLFRKEGQNVTLSCEQNLNHDAMYWYRQDPGQGLRLIYYSQIVNDFQKGDIAEGYSVSREKKESFPLTVTSAQKNPTAFYLCASSITFSGGLGYGYTFGSGTRLTVV.

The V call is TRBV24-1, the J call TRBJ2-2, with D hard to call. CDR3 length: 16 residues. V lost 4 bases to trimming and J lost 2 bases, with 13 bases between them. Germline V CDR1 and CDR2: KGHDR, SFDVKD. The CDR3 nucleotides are TGTGCCACCAGTGACCCCACACGGACCAACACCGGGGAGCTGTTTTTT. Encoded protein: CATSDPTRTNTGELFF.

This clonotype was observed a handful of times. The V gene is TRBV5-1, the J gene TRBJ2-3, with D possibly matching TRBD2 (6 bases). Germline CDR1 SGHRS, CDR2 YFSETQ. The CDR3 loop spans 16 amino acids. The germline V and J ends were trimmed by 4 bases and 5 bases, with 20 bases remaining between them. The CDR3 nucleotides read TGCGCCAGCAGCGGACCGTGGGCGGGGAGCCAAGATACGCAGTATTTT. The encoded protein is CASSGPWAGSQDTQYF.

The CDR3 DNA reads as TGTGCCACCAGCAGAGATAGAGGGCTAGCGGGAGGCCTCTACGAGCAGTACTTC. Its translation: CATSRDRGLAGGLYEQYF. The genes are TRBV15 and TRBJ2-7, with 11 bases aligning to TRBD2. The CDR3 loop spans 18 amino acids. Germline values: CDR1 LNHNV, CDR2 YYDKDF (reference sequence). V was pared by 0 bases and J by 3 bases, with 10 bases of the junction left unmatched.

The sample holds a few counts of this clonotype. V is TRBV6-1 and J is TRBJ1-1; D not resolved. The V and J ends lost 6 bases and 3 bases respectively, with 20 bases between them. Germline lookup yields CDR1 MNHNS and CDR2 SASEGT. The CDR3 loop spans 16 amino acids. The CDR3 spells CASRRAPYLKDTEAFF. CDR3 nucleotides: TGTGCCAGCAGGCGGGCCCCCTATCTTAAGGACACTGAAGCTTTCTTT.

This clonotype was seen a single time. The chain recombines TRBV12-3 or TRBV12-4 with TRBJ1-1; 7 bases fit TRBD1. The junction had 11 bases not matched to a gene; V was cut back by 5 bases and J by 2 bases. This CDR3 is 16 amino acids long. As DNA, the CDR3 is TGTGCCAGCAGTCGAGGGGGCGGCTCTTCTAACACTGAAGCTTTCTTT. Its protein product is CASSRGGGSSNTEAFF.

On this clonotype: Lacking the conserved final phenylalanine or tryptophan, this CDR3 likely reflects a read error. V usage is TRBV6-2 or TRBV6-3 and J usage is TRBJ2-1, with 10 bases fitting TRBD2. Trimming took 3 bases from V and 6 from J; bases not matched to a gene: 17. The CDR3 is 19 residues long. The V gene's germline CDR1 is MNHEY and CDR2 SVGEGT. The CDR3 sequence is CASSYTPVGLAGEGNEQFL. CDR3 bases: TGTGCCAGCAGTTATACACCGGTGGGGCTAGCGGGAGAGGGCAATGAGCAGTTCCTC.

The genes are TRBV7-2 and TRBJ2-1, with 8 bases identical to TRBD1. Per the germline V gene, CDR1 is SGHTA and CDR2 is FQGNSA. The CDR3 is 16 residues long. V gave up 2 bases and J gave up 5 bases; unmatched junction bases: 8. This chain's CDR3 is CASSLRQGAADNEQFF. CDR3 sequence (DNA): TGTGCCAGCAGCTTAAGGCAGGGGGCGGCTGACAATGAGCAGTTCTTC.

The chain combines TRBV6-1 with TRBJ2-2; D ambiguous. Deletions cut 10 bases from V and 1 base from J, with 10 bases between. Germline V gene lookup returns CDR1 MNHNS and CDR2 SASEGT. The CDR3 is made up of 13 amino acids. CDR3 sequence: CATVSENTGELFF. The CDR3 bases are TGTGCCACCGTGTCCGAGAACACCGGGGAGCTGTTTTTT.

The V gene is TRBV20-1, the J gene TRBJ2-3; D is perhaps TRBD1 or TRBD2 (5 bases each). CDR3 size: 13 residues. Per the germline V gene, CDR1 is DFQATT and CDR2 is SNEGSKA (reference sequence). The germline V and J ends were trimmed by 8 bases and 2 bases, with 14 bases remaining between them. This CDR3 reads CSRKRGFTDTQYF. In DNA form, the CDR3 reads TGCAGTCGAAAACGGGGCTTCACAGATACGCAGTATTTT.

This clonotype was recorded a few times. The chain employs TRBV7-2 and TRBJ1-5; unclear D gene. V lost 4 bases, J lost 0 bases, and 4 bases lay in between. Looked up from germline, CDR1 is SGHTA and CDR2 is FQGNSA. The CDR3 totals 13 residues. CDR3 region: CASSSYSNQPQHF. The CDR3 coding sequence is TGTGCCAGCAGCTCCTATAGCAATCAGCCCCAGCATTTT.

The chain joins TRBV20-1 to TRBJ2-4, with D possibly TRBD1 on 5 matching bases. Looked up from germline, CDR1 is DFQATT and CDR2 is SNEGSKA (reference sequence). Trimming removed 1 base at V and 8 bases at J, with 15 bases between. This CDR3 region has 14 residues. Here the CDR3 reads CSARVAEGVDIQYF. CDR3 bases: TGCAGTGCTAGAGTTGCCGAAGGGGTGGACATTCAGTACTTC.

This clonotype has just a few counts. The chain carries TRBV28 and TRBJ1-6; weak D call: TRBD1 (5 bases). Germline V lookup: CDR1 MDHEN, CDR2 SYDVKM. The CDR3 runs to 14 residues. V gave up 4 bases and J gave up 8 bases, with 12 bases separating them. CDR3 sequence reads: CASSWGNGDSPLHF. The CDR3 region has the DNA TGTGCCAGCAGTTGGGGGAATGGGGATTCACCCCTCCACTTT.

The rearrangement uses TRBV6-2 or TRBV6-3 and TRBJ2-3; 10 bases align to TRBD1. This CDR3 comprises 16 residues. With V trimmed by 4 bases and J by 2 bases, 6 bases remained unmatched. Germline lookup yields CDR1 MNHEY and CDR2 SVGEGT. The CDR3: CASSFATGGDTDTQYF. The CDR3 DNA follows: TGTGCCAGCAGTTTCGCGACAGGGGGCGACACAGATACGCAGTATTTT.

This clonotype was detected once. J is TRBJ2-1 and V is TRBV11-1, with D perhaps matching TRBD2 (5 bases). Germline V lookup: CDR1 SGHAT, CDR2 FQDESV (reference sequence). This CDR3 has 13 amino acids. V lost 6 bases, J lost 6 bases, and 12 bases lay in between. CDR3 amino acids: CASRAGGRNEQFF. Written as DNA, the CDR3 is TGTGCCAGCAGGGCCGGCGGGCGCAATGAGCAGTTCTTC.

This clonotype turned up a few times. This CDR3 reads CATSDLEQHNQPQHF. CDR3 coding DNA: TGTGCCACCAGTGATTTGGAGCAGCATAATCAGCCCCAGCATTTT. This rearrangement joins TRBV24-1 to TRBJ1-5; no reliable D call. This CDR3 region has 15 residues. The germline V and J ends were trimmed by 0 bases and 4 bases, with 9 bases remaining between them. Germline V lookup: CDR1 KGHDR, CDR2 SFDVKD.